This record concerns one T cell receptor (beta chain) sequence. Trimming cost V 3 bases and J 4 bases, with 8 bases left between them. This CDR3 contains 12 residues. The germline V gene has CDR1 SGHKS and CDR2 YYEKEE (reference sequence). One entry per CDR3 protein, called by TCRdb with MiXCR from the 5' RACE reads. The sample has about 390,000 distinct CDR3 sequences; 15% to 20% are singletons. The data were taken from a study of T-cell memory formation after mild COVID-19. The receptor's source is a man between 18 and 35 years old who had mild COVID-19 (a few samples of this study predate the infection). Cell type and time point are not known. The sequenced sample consisted of PBMCs or a T cell subset sorted from them (not recorded which). The chain has TRBV5-5 and TRBJ2-7; no definite D call. The CDR3 sequence is CASSYGLYEQYF. DNA of the CDR3: TGTGCCAGCAGCTACGGGCTGTACGAGCAGTACTTC.